This T cell receptor (beta chain) was sequenced during a study of blood T cell repertoires in COVID-19. This CDR3 contains 16 residues. V trimming: 2 bases; J trimming: 7 bases; junction bases outside the gene matches: 7. Germline-derived CDR1 and CDR2 are LNHDA and SQIVND (reference sequence). The table lists this clone with a few counts. Profiling relied on immunoSEQ multiplex PCR, and the TCRdb table lists in-frame clones only, not all of them. The sample has 35,000 to 45,000 clones; roughly 85% are singletons. This receptor was taken from a middle-aged man with active COVID-19. The source material was peripheral blood. The gene calls are TRBV19 and TRBJ1-6; 8 positions match TRBD1. The CDR3 coding sequence is TGTGCCAGTAGTATAATAGGGACAGGCCGGAATTCACCCCTCCACTTT. Translated: CASSIIGTGRNSPLHF.